The entry that follows covers one TCR beta chain sequence. The record originates from a study of blood T cell repertoires in COVID-19. The wider study: Material from acute and convalescent COVID-19 was sourced from the United States, Italy and Spain. In each case, the material was cDNA or gDNA derived from T cells, B-cell-depleted T cells, or PBMCs.

Original processing notes: Cell counts per sample came from amplifying reference gene primers. The table came from immunoSEQ multiplex PCR; TCRdb's copy has only in-frame clones and leaves some out. V and J calls plus clone size are reproduced from that table; the DNA served to infer D and trimming. The sample carries around 230,000 clones, around 87% recorded once. This receptor was obtained from a man in his sixties who had recovered from COVID-19. The sample comprised peripheral blood.

The CDR3 bases are TGTGCCAGCAGCACCGGACAGGCCACCGGGGAGCTGTTTTTT. Translating gives CASSTGQATGELFF. V and J are TRBV5-4 and TRBJ2-2; 7 bases fit TRBD1. This CDR3 is 14 amino acids long. J lost 4 bases, V lost 4 bases, and 4 bases had no gene match. The germline V gene encodes CDR1 SGHNT and CDR2 YYREEE (reference sequence).